The source of this T cell receptor (beta chain) is a study of post-analysis software for immune sequencing data. Whole-study context: Multiple sclerosis in the patients followed relapsing-remitting, secondary progressive and progressive-relapsing courses.

Per germline, CDR1 SEHNR and CDR2 FQNEAQ (reference sequence). CDR3 length: 12 residues. Unique molecular identifiers were built into the TCR beta cDNA libraries. Some 500,000 cDNA molecules were obtained per 1 to 10 million input T cells. Using its own MiXCR run on the PCR reads, TCRdb lists one record per CDR3 protein. The table lists about 170,000 distinct CDR3 sequences, around 28% of them singletons, with more than 1.3% in the top ten. Broader study findings: Roughly five TRBV segments, including TRBV5-6, TRBV5-1 and TRBV20-1, were more frequent in patients than controls. With F measure, samples from one preparation batch clustered together strongly.

Worth noting for this clonotype: No antigen is known for it. Just one base apart from a much larger clone, this may be a read error.

This sequence was found in a girl aged 10-17 years with multiple sclerosis. This chain uses TRBV7-9 with TRBJ2-7; D is perhaps TRBD1 or TRBD2 (5 bases each). Sequencing input: blood. The CDR3 DNA reads TGTGCCAGCAACTTATTGGGGGTCGAGCAGTACTTC. It translates to CASNLLGVEQYF.